These 16 T cell receptor beta chains share one sample of origin, sequenced in a study of blood T cells in healthy people across ages. A second PCR, run for roughly 7 to 12 cycles, used a sample-barcoded 5' primer plus a J-beta primer mix. Via MiXCR, TCRdb re-called the 5' RACE reads, giving one row per CDR3 protein. The table shows some 900,000 distinct CDR3 sequences, with roughly 50% occurring only once. The sample consisted of blood. Source of these receptors: a man aged 30 to 39 in good health.

The chain recombines TRBV7-8 with TRBJ2-5; D is uncertain. V was clipped by 2 bases and J by 1 base, with 8 bases between them. This CDR3 is 14 amino acids long. Looked up from germline, CDR1 is SGHVS and CDR2 is FQNEAQ. The CDR3 reads CASSLIASQETQYF. The CDR3 DNA reads TGTGCCAGCAGCTTAATCGCCTCCCAAGAGACCCAGTACTTC.

The chain links TRBV3-1 to TRBJ2-1; possibly TRBD2 for D (6 bases). The length of the CDR3 is 14 residues. Germline-derived CDR1 and CDR2 are LGHDT and YNNKEL (reference sequence). Trimming removed 6 bases from V and 6 bases from J, with 15 bases in between. CDR3 loop: CASSATGTFNEQFF. The DNA for the CDR3 is TGTGCCAGCAGTGCTACCGGGACTTTCAATGAGCAGTTCTTC.

The V call is TRBV20-1, the J call TRBJ2-3; TRBD2 is a possible D gene (5 bases). Germline loops: CDR1 DFQATT, CDR2 SNEGSKA (reference sequence). The CDR3 is 18 residues long. Deletions cut 0 bases from V and 1 base from J, with 20 bases between. Here the CDR3 DNA reads TGCAGTGCTAGAGATTGGGTAGCGTCGGGATCGGGCACAGATACGCAGTATTTT. Encoded protein: CSARDWVASGSGTDTQYF.

The chain links TRBV28 to TRBJ1-5, with D possibly TRBD1 on 5 matching bases. The V end was cut by 1 base, the J end by 0 bases, with 10 bases between. This CDR3 spans 16 amino acids. Germline assignment: CDR1 MDHEN and CDR2 SYDVKM. This CDR3 is CASSLLYTGSNQPQHF. In nucleotides, the CDR3 is TGTGCCAGCAGTTTATTGTACACAGGTAGCAATCAGCCCCAGCATTTT.

This clonotype was found a few times. The chain links TRBV6-5 to TRBJ1-6; no clear D. Trimming pared 7 bases from V and 5 bases from J, leaving 15 bases between. The CDR3 spans 15 residues. CDR1 MNHEY and CDR2 SVGAGI come from the germline V gene. CDR3 bases: TGTGCCAGCACTACGCGGCGGCGTAATAATTCACCCCTCCACTTT. It encodes CASTTRRRNNSPLHF.

This clonotype has just a few counts. The chain is built from TRBV4-2 and TRBJ1-2, with no clear D. In germline, CDR1 is LGHNA, CDR2 YNFKEQ. Deletions cut 0 bases from V and 6 bases from J, with 14 bases between. CDR3 length equals 15 residues. The CDR3 reads CASSQDAGRPDGYTF. The CDR3 coding sequence is TGTGCCAGCAGCCAAGATGCCGGTAGACCTGATGGCTACACCTTC.

The chain has TRBV29-1 and TRBJ2-5; tentative D call: TRBD2 (6 bases). CDR1 and CDR2 (germline): SQVTM, ANQGSEA. The CDR3 runs 12 residues. V gave up 7 bases and J gave up 11 bases, with 20 bases separating them. The CDR3 is CSARDDWSEQYF. For the CDR3, the DNA is TGCAGCGCGCGGGATGACTGGAGTGAGCAGTACTTC.

This clonotype was seen a handful of times. The CDR3 loop reads CASSLFVGYRRAYEQYF. CDR3 nucleotide sequence: TGTGCCAGCAGCTTATTTGTAGGGTACAGAAGGGCCTACGAGCAGTACTTC. The chain uses TRBV7-2 and TRBJ2-7; the D is unclear. The CDR3 length is 17 residues. Germline V lookup: CDR1 SGHTA, CDR2 FQGNSA. V was clipped by 2 bases and J by 2 bases, with 19 bases between them. Looking up the rest from reference TRBV7-2 and TRBJ2-7 gives the full variable domain: GAGVSQSPSNKVTEKGKDVELRCDPISGHTALYWYRQSLGQGLEFLIYFQGNSAPDKSGLPSDRFSAERTGGSVSTLTIQRTQQEDSAVYLCASSLFVGYRRAYEQYFGPGTRLTVT.

This clonotype came up a few times. The rearrangement joins TRBV20-1 to TRBJ1-6; D is perhaps TRBD1 (6 bases). The CDR3 loop spans 16 amino acids. Trimming removed 7 bases from V and 2 bases from J, with 18 bases in between. CDR1 and CDR2 (germline): DFQATT, SNEGSKA (reference sequence). The CDR3 sequence is CSVQDRMSAYNSPLHF. The CDR3 bases are TGCAGTGTCCAAGACAGGATGAGCGCCTATAATTCACCCCTCCACTTT.

This CDR3 reads CASSWGTGLRSGYTF. CDR3 DNA: TGTGCCAGCAGTTGGGGGACAGGTCTTAGGAGCGGCTACACCTTC. The J gene is TRBJ1-2, the V gene TRBV27; 8 bases match TRBD1. Germline V gene sequence: CDR1 MNHEY, CDR2 SMNVEV (reference sequence). The trim removed 4 bases at V and 8 bases at J, leaving 12 bases unmatched. CDR3 size: 15 residues.

This clonotype was counted only a few times. V and J are TRBV5-5 and TRBJ2-1, with 11 nucleotides matching TRBD2. Germline CDR1 SGHKS, CDR2 YYEKEE (reference sequence). The CDR3 spans 17 residues. V dropped 4 bases and J dropped 0; count of bases not matched to a gene: 6. The CDR3 is CASSPGLAGSSYNEQFF. CDR3 DNA sequence: TGTGCCAGCAGCCCTGGACTAGCGGGTAGCTCCTACAATGAGCAGTTCTTC.

Note on this clonotype: An end of the junction does not agree with germline; a read error may underlie this. V usage is TRBV10-3 and J usage is TRBJ2-7, with unresolved D. The J call may not be correct, given that the DNA end is closer to TRBJ2-5. The CDR3 sequence is 13 residues long. CDR1 is ENHRY and CDR2 is SYGVKD in the germline V gene. CDR3 in amino acids: CASSEGSSETQYF. In nucleotides, the CDR3 is TGTGCCAGCAGTGAAGGGTCGTCGGAGACCCAGTACTTC.

The V call is TRBV7-3, the J call TRBJ2-2, with 7 positions matching TRBD1. The CDR3 contains 12 residues. Trimming cost V 5 bases and J 10 bases; bases outside gene matches: 4. The germline V gene has CDR1 SGHTA and CDR2 FQGTGA. The CDR3 sequence: CASSATGLELFF. The CDR3 region has the DNA TGTGCCAGCAGCGCGACAGGGTTGGAGCTGTTTTTT.

Only a few counts were recorded for this clonotype. V gene TRBV12-3 or TRBV12-4 combines with J gene TRBJ2-1, with 9 bases matching TRBD1. J lost 10 bases, V lost 1 base, and 8 bases had no gene match. The CDR3 runs to 15 residues. In nucleotides, the CDR3 is TGTGCCAGCAGTTTAGGCGGGACAGGGTCCCGCGAGCAGTTCTTC. This encodes CASSLGGTGSREQFF.

The V gene is TRBV7-9, the J gene TRBJ1-3, with no clear D. The CDR3 consists of 13 residues. V lost 2 bases to trimming and J lost 6 bases, with 8 bases between them. Germline CDR1 reads SEHNR; CDR2 reads FQNEAQ (reference sequence). The CDR3 sequence: CASSLTAQNTIYF. The CDR3 region has the DNA TGTGCCAGCAGCTTAACAGCCCAAAACACCATATATTTT.

The rearrangement links TRBV10-3 to TRBJ2-5; 12 nucleotides agree with TRBD1. The last part of the DNA fits TRBJ2-7 better; the J call may be wrong. Germline assignment: CDR1 ENHRY and CDR2 SYGVKD. This CDR3 has 15 amino acids. Here the CDR3 reads CAIRPGTGGNYEQYF. As DNA, the CDR3 is TGTGCCATCAGACCCGGGACAGGGGGCAACTACGAGCAGTACTTC.